This entry is about one TCR beta chain. Its target is not known. The sample belongs to a study of cytomegalovirus exposure and HLA in healthy donors. Study-wide context: Membership in the Caucasian-associated ancestry cluster was found for 81% of roughly 360 genotyped donors.

Study-level results: Prior analysis indicated that the majority of TCR beta V segments exhibited productivity approximately 90% or approximately 30% of the time.

With 60 Vbeta and 13 Jbeta primers, the PCR was carried out. Libraries were prepared by immunoSEQ multiplex PCR; TCRdb keeps only in-frame clonotypes and omits some of them. The data contain 190,000 or so clones, 60% to 85% of them singletons. The sequencing input was PBMCs. The sequence came from a girl aged 5 to 17 in good health and CMV-seropositive.

The chain's CDR3 is CSVRSGKGEKLFF. The CDR3 nucleotides are TGCAGCGTCCGCTCAGGGAAAGGTGAAAAACTGTTTTTT. The rearrangement joins TRBV29-1 to TRBJ1-4; D perhaps matches TRBD1 (5 bases). This CDR3 region has 13 residues. In germline, CDR1 is SQVTM, CDR2 ANQGSEA. The V gene lost 6 bases and the J gene lost 7 bases, with 15 bases spanning the gap.